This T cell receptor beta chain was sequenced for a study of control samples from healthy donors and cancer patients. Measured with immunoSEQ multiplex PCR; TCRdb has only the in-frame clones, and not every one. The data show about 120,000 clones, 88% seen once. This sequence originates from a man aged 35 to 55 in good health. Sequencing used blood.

This CDR3 is CASSLKRSSYEQYF. CDR3 in DNA: TGTGCCAGCAGCTTAAAAAGGAGCTCCTACGAGCAGTACTTC. This chain connects TRBV7-8 to TRBJ2-7; D is uncertain. The V gene's germline CDR1 is SGHVS and CDR2 FQNEAQ. V was trimmed by 2 bases and J by 0 bases, leaving 8 bases between them. This CDR3 contains 14 residues.